This TCR beta chain originates from a study of blood T cell repertoires in COVID-19. As for the study in general: Samples of COVID-19 (acute and convalescent) were obtained from the United States, Italy and Spain. T cells, B-cell-depleted T cells, or PBMCs supplied cDNA or gDNA.

CDR1 and CDR2 from the germline V gene are LNHDA and SQIVND (reference sequence). The CDR3 has 15 amino acids. After removal of 4 bases from V and 6 bases from J, the junction contained 5 bases not matched to a gene. Here immunoSEQ multiplex PCR was the method, and the copy in TCRdb shows in-frame clones only, minus some. The sample includes some 200,000 clones, roughly 89% seen only once; the top ten take approximately 4%. The source of this sequence is a man between 18 and 35 years old with active or convalescent COVID-19. Sequencing was done on a sample of peripheral blood. This chain uses TRBV19 with TRBJ2-2, with TRBD1 matching over 10 bases. As DNA, the CDR3 is TGTGCCAGTAGTAGGGGACAGGGGAGGTCCGGGGAGCTGTTTTTT. It encodes CASSRGQGRSGELFF.